This T cell receptor (beta chain) was found in a study of cytomegalovirus exposure and HLA in healthy donors (dated by TCRdb to the late 2010s). About the study as a whole: A later analysis indicated that the 130 or so validation repertoires were generated on the platform also employed for the roughly 720 repertoires of the first cohort. The study aimed to test whether signatures of past pathogen exposure could be identified by cataloging public T cell receptors. In addition to the first cohort of about 650 subjects, a separate validation cohort of 120 different subjects was used. To predict cytomegalovirus infection status, the study combined high-throughput TCR immunosequencing, statistical association of individual TCRs with disease status, and machine learning.

The donors were included in the validation cohort of 130 or so subjects, a group kept apart from the roughly 610-subject first cohort. Concerning this clone: Its antigen remains undetermined. No base qualities exist here, and no much larger clone lies one base off it.

The library relied on the immunoSEQ multiplex PCR assay. The study's own analysis went as follows. A statistical classification framework was developed to diagnose cytomegalovirus status using the catalog of TCR beta chain sequences. TCRdb obtained this table from immuneACCESS and retained in-frame rearrangements with V and J assigned. These tables miss some clones; where compared with another copy, unresolved V genes account for less than half of the shortfall, and the remainder is unexplained. That table supplies the V and J calls and clone size; D and trimming were determined from the DNA. Present in this sample are about 310,000 clones, 88% of which were seen just once. Together, the top ten hold approximately 0.9% of the sample. General findings and caveats noted by the study authors: Of the cluster scores, 85% to 95% were above 0 in a later analysis, which found that TCRs clustered in the first cohort also tended to co-occur in the 110 or so validation repertoires. Across donors, most TCR sequences were observed very rarely, whereas some public TCRs were present in many individuals. It was suggested by the authors that the approach could potentially be generalized to other disease states and immunological phenotypes. A later analysis lacked HLA typing for the validation cohort, so it scored co-occurrence in that cohort across all 120 repertoires. In both the original and validation cohorts, the classifier was reported to diagnose cytomegalovirus status with high specificity and sensitivity. A few of the identified cytomegalovirus-associated TCR beta chains were confirmed in vitro to be specific for cytomegalovirus antigens. A total of roughly 160 TCR beta chains were listed by the study as associated with cytomegalovirus.

The CDR3 spans 13 residues, from the cysteine through the phenylalanine. The only DNA kept is the CDR3, 39 bases in frame from the first base. According to the germline V gene, CDR1 reads SNHLY and CDR2 reads FYNNEI. Trimming leaves V shorter by 5 bases and J shorter by 4 bases, with the junction holding 3 bases beyond the gene matches. The sequence is built from TRBV2 and TRBJ2-5; 8 bases in between match TRBD1. The sample was PBMCs. This sequence originates from a man aged 25-45 years in good health and CMV-seronegative. The sequenced DNA: TGTGCCAGCAGTCCGCAGGGGGCAGAGACCCAGTACTTC. It translates as CASSPQGAETQYF.